This TCR beta chain appears in the sequencing data of a study of blood T cell repertoires in COVID-19. There are 16 residues in the CDR3. The germline V and J ends were trimmed by 6 bases and 0 bases, with 15 bases remaining between them. Per the germline V gene, CDR1 is MNHEY and CDR2 is SMNVEV (reference sequence). Assignment of participants to cohorts was predicated upon participant-reported clinical history. TCRdb keeps only in-frame clones here, not all; method: immunoSEQ multiplex PCR. The table records 150,000 to 200,000 clones, roughly 82% of them present only once. The receptor was derived from a woman in her thirties who had recovered from COVID-19. J is TRBJ1-5 and V is TRBV27; no clear D. Material for sequencing was PBMCs or T cells enriched from blood (not recorded which). The CDR3 region is CASRSWAKYSNQPQHF. For the CDR3, the DNA is TGTGCCAGCAGGTCGTGGGCAAAGTATAGCAATCAGCCCCAGCATTTT.